This TCR beta chain was sequenced for a study of blood T cell repertoires in COVID-19. Turning to the study itself: The United States, Italy and Spain were the sources of the acute and convalescent COVID-19 samples. T cells, B-cell-depleted T cells, or PBMCs provided the cDNA or gDNA that served as material.

J gave up 9 bases and V 4 bases, and 12 bases lay outside the gene matches. The CDR3 is 16 residues long. Germline lookup yields CDR1 SGHRS and CDR2 YFSETQ. Authors' analysis steps: The authors estimated nucleated cell counts from reference gene primer amplification. TCRdb's table, derived via immunoSEQ multiplex PCR, lists solely in-frame clones and lacks some. V, J and clone size reflect that table, while D and trimming were determined from the DNA. The sample has approximately 210,000 clones, roughly 82% seen once. This receptor was identified in a woman between 40 and 50 years old with acute or convalescent COVID-19. J is TRBJ2-1 and V is TRBV5-1; 11 bases line up with TRBD2. Sequencing was performed on peripheral blood. The CDR3 DNA sequence: TGCGCCAGCAGCCTCCCCGGGACTAGCGGCCTACTTGAGCAGTTCTTC. It translates to CASSLPGTSGLLEQFF. Drawing the rest from reference TRBV5-1 and TRBJ2-1, the complete variable domain is KAGVTQTPRYLIKTRGQQVTLSCSPISGHRSVSWYQQTPGQGLQFLFEYFSETQRNKGNFPGRFSGRQFSNSRSEMNVSTLELGDSALYLCASSLPGTSGLLEQFFGPGTRLTVL.